A selection of T cell receptor beta chains follows, all from one sample in a study of T-cell reconstitution after alpha-beta-depleted transplantation in children. One entry per CDR3 protein results from TCRdb running MiXCR on the PCR reads. Of approximately 270,000 distinct CDR3 sequences listed, approximately 9.6% are singletons. The sequenced sample was PBMCs from the stem cell graft donor, obtained from the stem cell graft. Receptors originate from a human donor who donated a stem cell graft to a child with SCID. The conserved cysteine and the conserved F or W are not part of the CDR3 here. D genes are given only for firm matches.

D: TRBD1
V: TRBV10-1
J: TRBJ2-3
length: 13
CDR3: ASSPNGQGGDTQY

D: .
V: TRBV10-3
J: TRBJ1-1
length: 11
CDR3: AATGRLNTEAF

D: .
V: TRBV5-5
J: TRBJ2-2
length: 11
CDR3: ASSRGLAWELF

D: TRBD1
V: TRBV20-1
J: TRBJ2-5
length: 13
CDR3: SARSHTGVGETQY

D: TRBD1
V: TRBV11-2
J: TRBJ2-5
length: 13
CDR3: ASSRKGQVQETQY

D: .
V: TRBV18
J: TRBJ2-7
length: 14
CDR3: ASSPEGPNSAYEQY

D: .
V: TRBV2
J: TRBJ2-1
length: 11
CDR3: ASAARAYNEQF

D: TRBD1
V: TRBV4-1
J: TRBJ1-1
length: 11
CDR3: ASSPLGTGFAF

D: .
V: TRBV7-2
J: TRBJ2-2
length: 13
CDR3: ASSLGGANTGELF

D: .
V: TRBV4-1
J: TRBJ2-1
length: 12
CDR3: ASSQDSNHNEQF

D: .
V: TRBV5-1
J: TRBJ1-4
length: 14
CDR3: ASSLVSGRTFEKLF

D: .
V: TRBV20-1
J: TRBJ2-5
length: 11
CDR3: SCGGQVEETQY

D: .
V: TRBV12-3/TRBV12-4
J: TRBJ2-5
length: 12
CDR3: ASTPRQDQETQY

D: .
V: TRBV6-1
J: TRBJ2-1
length: 12
CDR3: ASSDGPLSPEQF

D: .
V: TRBV7-9
J: TRBJ1-3
length: 11
CDR3: ASSIVEVNTIY

D: .
V: TRBV5-1
J: TRBJ2-7
length: 11
CDR3: ASSLYLIYEQY

D: TRBD2
V: TRBV7-6
J: TRBJ2-3
length: 16
CDR3: ASSIRGLAGESGDTQY

D: TRBD2
V: TRBV12-3/TRBV12-4
J: TRBJ2-5
length: 11
CDR3: TSRTSGQETQY

D: .
V: TRBV2
J: TRBJ2-5
length: 13
CDR3: ASSTQGTYQETQY

D: .
V: TRBV20-1
J: TRBJ2-3
length: 13
CDR3: SAPVGGGLTDTQY

D: TRBD2
V: TRBV6-5
J: TRBJ2-3
length: 15
CDR3: ASSNTIAGGPGDTQY

D: TRBD1
V: TRBV7-8
J: TRBJ2-1
length: 12
CDR3: ASSFGTGYNEQF

D: TRBD1
V: TRBV7-9
J: TRBJ2-7
length: 14
CDR3: ASSFGTQGVIYEQY

D: .
V: TRBV7-2
J: TRBJ1-6
length: 12
CDR3: ASSLGQGHSPLH

D: .
V: TRBV20-1
J: TRBJ2-1
length: 12
CDR3: SGLLGNTYNEQF

D: TRBD1
V: TRBV6-1
J: TRBJ2-5
length: 13
CDR3: ASSHTRTGQETQY

D: .
V: TRBV9
J: TRBJ1-4
length: 15
CDR3: ASSSLGSTGFDEKLF

D: .
V: TRBV27
J: TRBJ2-2
length: 11
CDR3: ASSYLNTGELF

D: TRBD1
V: TRBV7-3
J: TRBJ2-1
length: 14
CDR3: ASSPRWGQGYNEQF